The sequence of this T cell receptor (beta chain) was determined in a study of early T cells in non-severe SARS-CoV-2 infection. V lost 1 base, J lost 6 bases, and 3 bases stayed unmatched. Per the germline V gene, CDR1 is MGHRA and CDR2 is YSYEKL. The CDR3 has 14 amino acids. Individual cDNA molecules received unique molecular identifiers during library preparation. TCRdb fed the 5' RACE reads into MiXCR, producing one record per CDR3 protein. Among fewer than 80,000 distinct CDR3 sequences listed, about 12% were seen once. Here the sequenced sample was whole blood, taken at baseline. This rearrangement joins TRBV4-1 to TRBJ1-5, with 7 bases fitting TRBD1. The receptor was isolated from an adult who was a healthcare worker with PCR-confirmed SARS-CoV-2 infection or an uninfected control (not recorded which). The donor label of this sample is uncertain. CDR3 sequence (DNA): TGCGCCAGCAGCCAAGGAACAGGGGTTCAGCCCCAGCATTTT. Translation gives CASSQGTGVQPQHF.